The 20 T cell receptor beta chains below all came from one sample that was sequenced in a study of T-cell memory formation after mild COVID-19 (dated by TCRdb to the early 2020s). The library was built by means of 5' RACE. Sequencing was carried out with an Illumina NovaSeq 6000. TCRdb handled the public reads itself, with Q25 trimming in fastp and clone calling in MiXCR, and kept productive beta chains. For every CDR3 protein sequence, its rows merge into one entry that carries the most common genes and DNA. Counted in this sample were under 400,000 distinct CDR3 sequences; about 21% of them appeared once. The top ten clonotypes cover around 13% of the sample. The sequenced sample consisted of PBMCs or a T cell subset sorted from them (not recorded which). The receptor set was obtained from an adult woman who had mild COVID-19 (a few samples of this study predate the infection). The sample titles of this study are shuffled in the database, so cell type and time point are left out; the donor was told from shared clones.

The table lists this clonotype with a few counts. V is TRBV20-1 and J is TRBJ2-5; a possible D gene is TRBD1 (6 bases). V lost 0 bases and J lost 5, with 13 bases in between. Germline assignment: CDR1 DFQATT and CDR2 SNEGSKA (reference sequence). The CDR3 has 14 residues. The CDR3 DNA reads TGCAGTGCTAGAGATGTGGGACAAATGGAGACCCAGTACTTC. It translates to CSARDVGQMETQYF.

V and J are TRBV9 and TRBJ2-3; maybe TRBD2 (5 bases). Trimming shortened V by 0 bases and J by 1 base, and 15 bases separated the two germline ends. The V gene's germline CDR1 is SGDLS and CDR2 YYNGEE. The CDR3 contains 17 residues. CDR3 coding DNA: TGTGCCAGCAGCGTAGCTTGGGAGAGCCCCCGCACAGATACGCAGTATTTT. Protein product: CASSVAWESPRTDTQYF.

This clonotype was seen at least ten times. V gene TRBV7-9 combines with J gene TRBJ2-7, with 10 bases lining up with TRBD1. This CDR3 comprises 15 residues. CDR1 is SEHNR, CDR2 FQNEAQ, per germline (reference sequence). V was clipped by 3 bases and J by 4 bases; unmatched bases: 6. The CDR3 DNA sequence: TGTGCCAGCAGCTTTAGCGGACAGGGGGGATACGAGCAGTACTTC. As protein: CASSFSGQGGYEQYF.

The rearrangement uses TRBV30 and TRBJ2-2, with unresolved D. Trimming shortened V by 4 bases and J by 0 bases, and 21 bases separated the two germline ends. CDR3 length: 18 residues. Germline V gene sequence: CDR1 GTSNPN, CDR2 SVGIG (reference sequence). The CDR3 spells CAWTRSLVPLSNTGELFF. CDR3 in DNA: TGTGCCTGGACTCGGAGCCTCGTGCCCCTTTCGAACACCGGGGAGCTGTTTTTT.

This clonotype was seen more than once but under ten times. This sequence joins TRBV27 and TRBJ2-2, with 9 bases that match TRBD1. The V gene's germline CDR1 is MNHEY and CDR2 SMNVEV (reference sequence). This CDR3 spans 15 amino acids. V trimming: 5 bases; J trimming: 6 bases; junction bases outside the gene matches: 7. Here the CDR3 DNA reads TGTGCCAGCAGTCGCACCTGGACAGGGGCCGGGGAGCTGTTTTTT. Translated: CASSRTWTGAGELFF.

V usage is TRBV30 and J usage is TRBJ2-1, with 8 bases aligning to TRBD2. The CDR3 runs to 14 residues. After removal of 3 bases from V and 9 bases from J, the junction contained 10 bases not matched to a gene. The V gene's germline CDR1 is GTSNPN and CDR2 SVGIG (reference sequence). The CDR3 sequence: CAWRRAGARSEQFF. CDR3 in DNA: TGTGCCTGGAGAAGAGCGGGAGCTAGGAGTGAGCAGTTCTTC.

The chain is built from TRBV20-1 and TRBJ2-5; perhaps TRBD1 as D (5 bases). Per germline, CDR1 DFQATT and CDR2 SNEGSKA (reference sequence). The CDR3 spans 12 residues. The V end lost 5 bases, the J end lost 7 bases, and 14 bases lay between the germline ends. The CDR3 region is CSAPFAGLTQYF. CDR3 DNA: TGCAGTGCTCCCTTCGCAGGGTTGACCCAGTACTTC.

This clonotype was counted a single time. The V call is TRBV3-1, the J call TRBJ2-5; D unclear. The CDR3 runs to 12 residues. Looked up from germline, CDR1 is LGHDT and CDR2 is YNNKEL (reference sequence). Trimming left V 2 bases short and J 10 bases short, with 11 bases between. The CDR3 region is CASSQRLIDQYF. In DNA, the CDR3 is TGTGCCAGCAGCCAAAGGTTGATAGACCAGTACTTC.

J is TRBJ2-1 and V is TRBV7-2; a possible D gene is TRBD2 (6 bases). Between the trimmed V and J ends, which lost 3 bases and 0 bases, there was a span of 9 bases. The CDR3 is 15 amino acids. Germline CDR1 SGHTA, CDR2 FQGNSA. CDR3 sequence (DNA): TGTGCCAGCAGCTTCCCGGGAGACTCCTACAATGAGCAGTTCTTC. Its translation is CASSFPGDSYNEQFF. Complete variable domain (other parts from reference TRBV7-2 and TRBJ2-1): GAGVSQSPSNKVTEKGKDVELRCDPISGHTALYWYRQSLGQGLEFLIYFQGNSAPDKSGLPSDRFSAERTGGSVSTLTIQRTQQEDSAVYLCASSFPGDSYNEQFFGPGTRLTVL.

This clonotype was seen repeatedly, ten times or more. V is TRBV11-2 and J is TRBJ2-2; D remains ambiguous. The CDR3 covers 13 residues. V was shortened by 6 bases and J by 0 bases, with 5 bases between the two germline ends. In germline, CDR1 is SGHAT, CDR2 FQNNGV. The CDR3 loop is CASSRTNTGELFF. CDR3 coding DNA: TGTGCCAGCAGTCGCACGAACACCGGGGAGCTGTTTTTT. Drawing the rest from reference TRBV11-2 and TRBJ2-2, the complete variable domain is EAGVAQSPRYKIIEKRQSVAFWCNPISGHATLYWYQQILGQGPKLLIQFQNNGVVDDSQLPKDRFSAERLKGVDSTLKIQPAKLEDSAVYLCASSRTNTGELFFGEGSRLTVL.

The V call is TRBV20-1, the J call TRBJ2-3; tentatively, D is TRBD1 (7 bases). Trimming took 2 bases from V and 2 from J, leaving 14 bases between them. There are 15 residues in the CDR3. CDR1 is DFQATT and CDR2 is SNEGSKA in the germline V gene (reference sequence). The CDR3 sequence is CSARPDREVTDTQYF. In DNA, the CDR3 is TGCAGTGCTAGACCTGACAGGGAGGTCACAGATACGCAGTATTTT.

In this sample, this clonotype turned up a few times. The chain joins TRBV15 to TRBJ1-1, with a weak D call TRBD1 (5 bases). CDR3 size: 13 residues. CDR1 is LNHNV, CDR2 YYDKDF, per germline (reference sequence). V lost 0 bases and J lost 8, with 10 bases in between. For the CDR3, the DNA is TGTGCCACCAGCAGAGATAGGGGAGCCGAAGCTTTCTTT. This translates into CATSRDRGAEAFF.

This clonotype was recorded a few times. Here the CDR3 reads CASSFAGLQETQYF. In DNA, the CDR3 is TGTGCCAGCAGTTTTGCGGGCTTACAAGAGACCCAGTACTTC. V is TRBV12-3 or TRBV12-4 and J is TRBJ2-5; possible D gene TRBD2, 5 bases. Between the trimmed V and J ends, which lost 3 bases and 2 bases, there was a span of 10 bases. CDR3 size: 14 residues.

This clonotype turned up a few times. CDR3 sequence: CASSEPRIPFF. As DNA, the CDR3 is TGTGCCAGCAGTGAACCCCGGATCCCGTTTTTT. The chain couples TRBV6-1 to TRBJ1-4; D is unclear. Trimming removed 2 bases at V and 16 bases at J, with 11 bases between. There are 11 residues in the CDR3. Germline-derived CDR1 and CDR2 are MNHNS and SASEGT.

This clonotype came up a few times. The chain combines TRBV11-2 with TRBJ2-5, with D possibly TRBD2 on 5 matching bases. Germline V lookup: CDR1 SGHAT, CDR2 FQNNGV. The CDR3 extends over 14 amino acids. Between the trimmed V and J ends, which lost 3 bases and 1 base, there was a span of 9 bases. The CDR3 region is CASSFRESQETQYF. In DNA, the CDR3 is TGTGCCAGCAGCTTTAGGGAGTCCCAAGAGACCCAGTACTTC.

V gene TRBV7-9 combines with J gene TRBJ1-5; D is unresolved. Germline values: CDR1 SEHNR, CDR2 FQNEAQ (reference sequence). V was pared by 0 bases and J by 9 bases, with 6 bases between. The CDR3 runs to 12 residues. CDR3: CASSLAAGPQHF. CDR3 coding DNA: TGTGCCAGCAGCTTAGCTGCCGGGCCCCAGCATTTT.

The V call is TRBV29-1, the J call TRBJ2-3, with 7 positions matching TRBD1. The junction had 4 bases not matched to a gene; V was cut back by 0 bases and J by 4 bases. Germline CDR1 SQVTM, CDR2 ANQGSEA. The CDR3 has 14 residues. The CDR3: CSVEDHRGPDTQYF. CDR3 nucleotide sequence: TGCAGCGTTGAAGATCACAGGGGACCAGATACGCAGTATTTT.

The chain couples TRBV20-1 to TRBJ1-1; D is unclear. The CDR3 runs to 12 residues. The germline CDR1 and CDR2 sequences are DFQATT and SNEGSKA (reference sequence). CDR3 nucleotide sequence: TGCAGCTCCCAGTTTAGGGCCCGAGAAGCTTTCTTT. It yields the protein CSSQFRAREAFF.

This clonotype was seen a handful of times. The chain employs TRBV7-6 and TRBJ2-3, with no clear D. V lost 3 bases, J lost 2 bases, and 9 bases lay in between. The CDR3 length is 14 residues. Germline-derived CDR1 and CDR2 are SGHVS and FNYEAQ. As DNA, the CDR3 is TGTGCCAGCAGCTTCATAGGAAACACAGATACGCAGTATTTT. Its translation is CASSFIGNTDTQYF.

The chain carries TRBV19 and TRBJ2-7; 11 bases map to TRBD2. The CDR3 is made up of 15 amino acids. Germline assignment: CDR1 LNHDA and CDR2 SQIVND (reference sequence). With 3 bases clipped from V and 1 base from J, the junction kept 2 bases outside the gene matches. DNA for the CDR3: TGTGCCAGTAGTATCAGGACTAGCGGGTCCTACGAGCAGTACTTC. It is translated as CASSIRTSGSYEQYF.